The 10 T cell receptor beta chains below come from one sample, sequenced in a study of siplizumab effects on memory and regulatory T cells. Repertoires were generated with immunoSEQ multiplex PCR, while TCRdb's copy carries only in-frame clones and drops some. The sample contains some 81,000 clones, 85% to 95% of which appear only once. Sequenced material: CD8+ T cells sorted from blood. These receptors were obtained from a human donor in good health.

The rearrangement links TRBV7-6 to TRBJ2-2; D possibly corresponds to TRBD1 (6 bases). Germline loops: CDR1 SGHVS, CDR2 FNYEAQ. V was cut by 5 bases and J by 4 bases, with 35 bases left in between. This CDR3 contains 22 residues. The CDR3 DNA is TGTGCCAGCAGCCCCCTGGGGGTCGAGGTAGTAGGACCAGGGGCGCTCACCGGGGAGCTGTTTTTT. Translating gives CASSPLGVEVVGPGALTGELFF.

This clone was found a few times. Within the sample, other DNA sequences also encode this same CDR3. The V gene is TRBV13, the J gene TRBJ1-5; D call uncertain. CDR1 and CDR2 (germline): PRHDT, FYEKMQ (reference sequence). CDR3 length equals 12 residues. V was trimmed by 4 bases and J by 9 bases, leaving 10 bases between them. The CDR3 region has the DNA TGTGCCAGCAGCTCGCGAGGTGGGCCCCAGCATTTT. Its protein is CASSSRGGPQHF. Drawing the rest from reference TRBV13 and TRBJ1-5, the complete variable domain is AAGVIQSPRHLIKEKRETATLKCYPIPRHDTVYWYQQGPGQDPQFLISFYEKMQSDKGSIPDRFSAQQFSDYHSELNMSSLELGDSALYFCASSSRGGPQHFGDGTRLSIL.

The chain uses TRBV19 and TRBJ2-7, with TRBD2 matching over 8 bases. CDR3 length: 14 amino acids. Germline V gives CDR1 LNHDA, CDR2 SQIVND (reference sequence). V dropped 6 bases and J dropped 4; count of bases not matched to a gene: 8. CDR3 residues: CASSPTSDAYEQYF. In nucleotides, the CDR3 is TGTGCCAGTAGCCCGACTAGCGATGCTTACGAGCAGTACTTC.

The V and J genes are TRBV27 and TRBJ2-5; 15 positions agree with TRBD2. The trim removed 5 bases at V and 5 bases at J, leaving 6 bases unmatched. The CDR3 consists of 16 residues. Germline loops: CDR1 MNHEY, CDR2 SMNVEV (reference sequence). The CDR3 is CASSPSGLAGGETQYF. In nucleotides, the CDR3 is TGTGCCAGCAGTCCCTCCGGACTAGCGGGAGGGGAGACCCAGTACTTC.

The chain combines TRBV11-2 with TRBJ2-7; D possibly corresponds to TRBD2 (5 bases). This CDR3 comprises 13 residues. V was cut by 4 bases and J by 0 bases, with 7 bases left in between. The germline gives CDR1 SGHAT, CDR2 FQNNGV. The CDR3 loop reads CASSYGDSYEQYF. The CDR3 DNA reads TGTGCCAGCAGCTACGGGGACTCCTACGAGCAGTACTTC.

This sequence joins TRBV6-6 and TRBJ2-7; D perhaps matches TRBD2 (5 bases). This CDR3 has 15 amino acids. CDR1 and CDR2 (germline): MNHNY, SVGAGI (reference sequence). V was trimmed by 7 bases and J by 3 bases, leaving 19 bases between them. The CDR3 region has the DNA TGTGCCAGCAATGTGATGTCTAGCCCAAACTACGAGCAGTACTTC. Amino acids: CASNVMSSPNYEQYF.

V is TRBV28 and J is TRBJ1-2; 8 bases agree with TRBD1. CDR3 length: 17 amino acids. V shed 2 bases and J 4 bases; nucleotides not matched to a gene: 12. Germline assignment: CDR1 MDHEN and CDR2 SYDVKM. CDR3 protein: CASSLPQGGLVRYGYTF. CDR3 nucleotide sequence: TGTGCCAGCAGTTTACCACAGGGGGGACTCGTTCGCTATGGCTACACCTTC.

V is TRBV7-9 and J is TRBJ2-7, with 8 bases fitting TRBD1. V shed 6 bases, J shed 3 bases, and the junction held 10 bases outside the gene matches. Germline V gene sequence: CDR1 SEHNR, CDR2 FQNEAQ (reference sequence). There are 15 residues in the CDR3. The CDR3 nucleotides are TGTGCCAGCAGGTCGACCGGGACAGGATTCTACGAGCAGTACTTC. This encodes CASRSTGTGFYEQYF.

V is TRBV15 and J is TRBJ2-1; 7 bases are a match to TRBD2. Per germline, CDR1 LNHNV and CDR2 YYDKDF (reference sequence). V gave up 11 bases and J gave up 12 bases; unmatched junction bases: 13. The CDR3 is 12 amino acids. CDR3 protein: CAAGGRASRQFF. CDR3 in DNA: TGTGCCGCCGGGGGGAGGGCCAGTAGGCAGTTCTTC.

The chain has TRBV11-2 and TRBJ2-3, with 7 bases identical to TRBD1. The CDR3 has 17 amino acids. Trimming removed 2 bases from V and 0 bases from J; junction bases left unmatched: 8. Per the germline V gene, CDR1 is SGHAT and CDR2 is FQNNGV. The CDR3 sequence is CASSLTNRGYSTDTQYF. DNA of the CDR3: TGTGCCAGCAGCTTAACGAACAGGGGATATAGCACAGATACGCAGTATTTT.